This T cell receptor beta chain was recovered during a study of T cell responses to AZD1222 COVID-19 vaccine. As to this clone: Its antigen is undetermined.

Study-wide points: Repertoires were collected only later (after the peak T cell response had occurred). Spike-specific TCR repertoires showed rising breadth and depth after two AZD1222 doses. The donor cohort was predominantly white British with a female majority, and clonal diversity may have been underestimated.

This CDR3 is 11 amino acids long. Trimming took 5 bases from V and 9 from J, leaving 10 bases between them. Germline CDR1 SGHAT, CDR2 FQNNGV. Profiling relied on immunoSEQ multiplex PCR, and the TCRdb table lists in-frame clones only, not all of them. Among around 200,000 clones listed, 93% were seen once. The sequenced sample was peripheral blood, obtained on day 0 of AZD1222 vaccination. The TCR originated in an adult in good health. V gene TRBV11-2 combines with J gene TRBJ1-2; D not resolved. In DNA, the CDR3 is TGTGCCAGCAGCCCTCGATGGCGCTACACCTTC. It yields the protein CASSPRWRYTF.